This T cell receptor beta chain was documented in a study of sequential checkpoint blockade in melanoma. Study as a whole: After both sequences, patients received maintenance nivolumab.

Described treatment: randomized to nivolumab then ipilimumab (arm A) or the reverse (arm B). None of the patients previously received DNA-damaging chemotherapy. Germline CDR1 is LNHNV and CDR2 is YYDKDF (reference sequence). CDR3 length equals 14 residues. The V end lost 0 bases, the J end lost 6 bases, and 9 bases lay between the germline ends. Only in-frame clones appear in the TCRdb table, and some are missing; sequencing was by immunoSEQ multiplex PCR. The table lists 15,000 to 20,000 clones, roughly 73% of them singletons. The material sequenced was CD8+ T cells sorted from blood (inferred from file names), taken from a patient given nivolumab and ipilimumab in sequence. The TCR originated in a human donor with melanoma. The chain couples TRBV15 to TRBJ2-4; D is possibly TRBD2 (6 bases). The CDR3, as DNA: TGTGCCACCAGCAGAGATCGGCGGGGAAACATTCAGTACTTC. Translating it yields CATSRDRRGNIQYF.